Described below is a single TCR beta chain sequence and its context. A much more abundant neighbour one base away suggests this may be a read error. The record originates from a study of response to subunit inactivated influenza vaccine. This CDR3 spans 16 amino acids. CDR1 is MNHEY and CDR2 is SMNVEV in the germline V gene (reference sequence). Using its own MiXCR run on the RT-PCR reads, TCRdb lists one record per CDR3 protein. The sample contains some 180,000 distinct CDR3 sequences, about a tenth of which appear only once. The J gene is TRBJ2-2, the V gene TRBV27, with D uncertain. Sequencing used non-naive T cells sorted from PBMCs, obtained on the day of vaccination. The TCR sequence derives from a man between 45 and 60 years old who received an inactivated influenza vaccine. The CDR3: CAISLGSGVSTGELFF. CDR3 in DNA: TGTGCCATCAGTTTAGGGTCGGGTGTGAGCACCGGGGAGCTGTTTTTT.